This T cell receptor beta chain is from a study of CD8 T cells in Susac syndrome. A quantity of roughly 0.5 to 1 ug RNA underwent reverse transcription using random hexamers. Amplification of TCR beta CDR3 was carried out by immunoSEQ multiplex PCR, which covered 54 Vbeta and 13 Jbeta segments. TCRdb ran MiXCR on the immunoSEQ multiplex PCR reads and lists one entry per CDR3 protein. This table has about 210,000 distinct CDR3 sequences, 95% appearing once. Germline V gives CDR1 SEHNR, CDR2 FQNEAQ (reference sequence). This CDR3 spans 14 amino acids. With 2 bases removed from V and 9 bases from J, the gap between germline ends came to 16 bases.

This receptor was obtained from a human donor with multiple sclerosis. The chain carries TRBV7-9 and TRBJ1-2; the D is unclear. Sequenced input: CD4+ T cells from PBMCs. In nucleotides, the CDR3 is TGTGCCAGCAGCTTAATAATTTCCCTCTTGAGCTACACCTTC. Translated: CASSLIISLLSYTF. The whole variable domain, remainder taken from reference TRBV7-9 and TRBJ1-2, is DTGVSQNPRHKITKRGQNVTFRCDPISEHNRLYWYRQTLGQGPEFLTYFQNEAQLEKSRLLSDRFSAERPKGSFSTLEIQRTEQGDSAMYLCASSLIISLLSYTFGSGTRLTVV.